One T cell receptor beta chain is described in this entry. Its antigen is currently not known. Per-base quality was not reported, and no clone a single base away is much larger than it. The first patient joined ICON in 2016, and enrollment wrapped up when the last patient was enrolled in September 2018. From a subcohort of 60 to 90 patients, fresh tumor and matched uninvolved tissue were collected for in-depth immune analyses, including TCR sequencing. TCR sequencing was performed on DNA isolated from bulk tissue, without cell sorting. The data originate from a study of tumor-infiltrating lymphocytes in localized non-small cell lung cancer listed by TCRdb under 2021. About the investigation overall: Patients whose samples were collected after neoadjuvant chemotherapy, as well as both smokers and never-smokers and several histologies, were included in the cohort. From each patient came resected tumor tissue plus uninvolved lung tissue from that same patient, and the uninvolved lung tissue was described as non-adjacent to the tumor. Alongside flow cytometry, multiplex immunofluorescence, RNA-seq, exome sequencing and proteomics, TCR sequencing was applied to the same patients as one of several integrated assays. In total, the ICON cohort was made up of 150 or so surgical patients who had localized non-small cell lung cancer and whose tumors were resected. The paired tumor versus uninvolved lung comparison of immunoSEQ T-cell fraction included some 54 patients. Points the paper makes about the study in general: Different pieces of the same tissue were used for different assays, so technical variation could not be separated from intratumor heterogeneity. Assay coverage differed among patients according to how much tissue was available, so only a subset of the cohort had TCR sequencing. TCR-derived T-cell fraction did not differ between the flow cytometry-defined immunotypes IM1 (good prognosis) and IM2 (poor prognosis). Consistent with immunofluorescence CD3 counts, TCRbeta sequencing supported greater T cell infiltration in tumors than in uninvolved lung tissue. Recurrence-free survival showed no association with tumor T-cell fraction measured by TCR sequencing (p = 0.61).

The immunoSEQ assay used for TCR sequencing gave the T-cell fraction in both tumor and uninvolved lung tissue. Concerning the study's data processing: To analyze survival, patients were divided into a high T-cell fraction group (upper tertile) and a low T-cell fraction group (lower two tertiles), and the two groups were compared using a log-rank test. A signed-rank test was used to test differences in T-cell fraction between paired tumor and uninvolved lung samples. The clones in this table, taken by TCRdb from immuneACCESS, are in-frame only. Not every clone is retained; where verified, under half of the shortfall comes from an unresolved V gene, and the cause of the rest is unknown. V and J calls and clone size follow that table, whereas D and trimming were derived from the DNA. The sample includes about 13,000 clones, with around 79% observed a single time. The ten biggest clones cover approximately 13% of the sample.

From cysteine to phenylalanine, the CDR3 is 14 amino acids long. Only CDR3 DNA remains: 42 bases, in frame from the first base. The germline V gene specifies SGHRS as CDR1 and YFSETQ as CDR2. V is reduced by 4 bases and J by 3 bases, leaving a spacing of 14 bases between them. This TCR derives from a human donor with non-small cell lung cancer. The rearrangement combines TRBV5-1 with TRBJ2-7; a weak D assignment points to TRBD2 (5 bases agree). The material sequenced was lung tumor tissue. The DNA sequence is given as TGCGCCAGCAGCAACGGACTCGCCGGCTACGAGCAGTACTTC. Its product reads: CASSNGLAGYEQYF. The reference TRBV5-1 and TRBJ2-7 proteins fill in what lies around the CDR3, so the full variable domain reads KAGVTQTPRYLIKTRGQQVTLSCSPISGHRSVSWYQQTPGQGLQFLFEYFSETQRNKGNFPGRFSGRQFSNSRSEMNVSTLELGDSALYLCASSNGLAGYEQYFGPGTRLTVT.